This passage covers 27 T cell receptor beta chains from one sample sequenced in a study of blood T cell repertoires in COVID-19. TCRdb keeps only in-frame clones here, not all; method: immunoSEQ multiplex PCR. The table records around 240,000 clones, over 80% of them present only once. The sample consisted of PBMCs or T cells enriched from blood (not recorded which). These TCRs come from a man between 45 and 60 years old who had been exposed to COVID-19.

This rearrangement joins TRBV5-1 to TRBJ2-1; 9 bases agree with TRBD1. The V and J ends lost 4 bases and 2 bases, in that order; junction bases with no gene match: 7. This CDR3 comprises 16 residues. Germline V gives CDR1 SGHRS, CDR2 YFSETQ. CDR3 residues: CASSTGQGIAYNEQFF. CDR3 bases: TGCGCCAGCAGCACAGGACAGGGGATAGCCTACAATGAGCAGTTCTTC.

The chain joins TRBV29-1 to TRBJ2-1, with TRBD2 matching over 14 bases. Germline-derived CDR1 and CDR2 are SQVTM and ANQGSEA. CDR3 length: 15 amino acids. J gave up 10 bases and V 2 bases, and 7 bases lay outside the gene matches. The CDR3: CSVEPGTSGGLEQFF. The CDR3 DNA reads TGCAGCGTTGAACCAGGGACTAGCGGGGGTTTGGAGCAGTTCTTC.

The V gene is TRBV6-5, the J gene TRBJ1-1, with 10 positions matching TRBD1. Trimming took 2 bases from V and 5 from J; bases not matched to a gene: 8. Germline values: CDR1 MNHEY, CDR2 SVGAGI. This CDR3 is built from 16 residues. The CDR3 loop is CASSYHLRDRGTEAFF. CDR3 nucleotide sequence: TGTGCCAGCAGTTACCATCTCCGGGACAGGGGTACTGAAGCTTTCTTT.

The V call is TRBV7-2, the J call TRBJ2-7; TRBD2 agrees at 15 bases. Germline values: CDR1 SGHTA, CDR2 FQGNSA. V was clipped by 5 bases and J by 4 bases; unmatched bases: 6. The CDR3 totals 16 residues. CDR3 coding DNA: TGTGCCAGCAGCATCGGACTAGCGGGGGGGCTGTACGAGCAGTACTTC. This translates into CASSIGLAGGLYEQYF.

This rearrangement joins TRBV15 to TRBJ1-1; D unresolved. Trimming removed 2 bases at V and 0 bases at J, with 19 bases between. The germline gives CDR1 LNHNV, CDR2 YYDKDF (reference sequence). The CDR3 is made up of 18 amino acids. The CDR3 sequence: CATSRQPLQRAMNTEAFF. The CDR3 DNA reads TGTGCCACCAGCAGACAGCCCCTTCAGCGAGCCATGAACACTGAAGCTTTCTTT.

The chain's CDR3 is CASSLTSIGDTQYF. The DNA of the CDR3 is TGTGCCAGCAGCTTGACTAGCATAGGAGATACGCAGTATTTT. The gene calls are TRBV5-5 and TRBJ2-3; weak D call: TRBD2 (6 bases). There are 14 residues in the CDR3. Trimming took off 1 base at V and 5 bases at J, with 11 bases between the two ends. Germline values: CDR1 SGHKS, CDR2 YYEKEE (reference sequence).

This chain uses TRBV7-2 with TRBJ1-1; 8 nucleotides agree with TRBD1. Germline V gives CDR1 SGHTA, CDR2 FQGNSA. The CDR3 has 14 residues. V dropped 5 bases and J dropped 5; count of bases not matched to a gene: 7. CDR3 sequence: CASSPDRVLTEAFF. The CDR3 DNA sequence: TGTGCCAGCAGCCCGGACAGGGTTTTGACTGAAGCTTTCTTT.

V and J are TRBV28 and TRBJ1-6; possible D gene TRBD1, 6 bases. CDR1 is MDHEN and CDR2 is SYDVKM in the germline V gene. This CDR3 is 15 amino acids long. Trimming stripped 2 bases from V and 7 bases from J, with 12 bases between. The CDR3 DNA reads as TGTGCCAGCAGTTTAGGACAGATTTTCAATTCACCCCTCCACTTT. Amino acids: CASSLGQIFNSPLHF. The variable domain in full, completed from reference TRBV28 and TRBJ1-6, reads DVKVTQSSRYLVKRTGEKVFLECVQDMDHENMFWYRQDPGLGLRLIYFSYDVKMKEKGDIPEGYSVSREKKERFSLILESASTNQTSMYLCASSLGQIFNSPLHFGNGTRLTVT.

The chain couples TRBV5-1 to TRBJ2-2; D gene uncertain. Germline CDR1 SGHRS, CDR2 YFSETQ. The CDR3 sequence is 13 residues long. Trimming cost V 4 bases and J 1 base, with 5 bases left between them. The chain's CDR3 is CASSERNTGELFF. The CDR3 DNA reads as TGCGCCAGCAGCGAGAGGAACACCGGGGAGCTGTTTTTT.

The chain uses TRBV4-1 and TRBJ2-1; the D gene is possibly TRBD2 (5 bases). The germline CDR1 and CDR2 sequences are MGHRA and YSYEKL. The ends were cut back, 2 bases at V and 5 bases at J, with 10 bases in the middle. CDR3 length: 14 residues. CDR3 coding DNA: TGCGCCAGCAGCCAACTATTCGGGGACAATGAGCAGTTCTTC. Its protein product is CASSQLFGDNEQFF.

This clone has just one count. V gene TRBV7-9 combines with J gene TRBJ2-5; possibly TRBD2 for D (6 bases). CDR3 length: 13 amino acids. Germline V gene sequence: CDR1 SEHNR, CDR2 FQNEAQ (reference sequence). V lost 5 bases and J 7 bases, leaving 14 bases between the germline ends. CDR3 amino acids: CASSPAGAGTQYF. The CDR3 DNA sequence: TGTGCCAGCAGCCCAGCGGGCGCAGGGACCCAGTACTTC.

This rearrangement joins TRBV27 to TRBJ1-1, with D unclear. CDR1 and CDR2 (germline): MNHEY, SMNVEV (reference sequence). CDR3 length equals 13 residues. V was trimmed by 7 bases and J by 1 base, leaving 10 bases between them. The CDR3 DNA reads TGTGCCAGCATCGAAGCTGGGAACACTGAAGCTTTCTTT. Translated: CASIEAGNTEAFF.

V gene TRBV7-9 combines with J gene TRBJ1-3, with D possibly TRBD1 on 6 matching bases. V lost 5 bases, J lost 2 bases, and 16 bases lay in between. There are 16 residues in the CDR3. In germline, CDR1 is SEHNR, CDR2 FQNEAQ (reference sequence). The CDR3 region has the DNA TGTGCCAGCAGCCGAACAACAGGGAAGGCTGGAAACACCATATATTTT. It encodes CASSRTTGKAGNTIYF.

In its sample, this clone was seen once. The CDR3 nucleotides read TGTGCCACCAGCAGGAACTTTTACAATGAGCAGTTCTTC. It encodes CATSRNFYNEQFF. This chain connects TRBV15 to TRBJ2-1; D unclear. Trimming cost V 3 bases and J 4 bases, with 7 bases left between them. The CDR3 is 13 residues long. CDR1 and CDR2 from the germline V gene are LNHNV and YYDKDF (reference sequence). Using reference TRBV15 and TRBJ2-1 for the parts outside the CDR3, the full variable domain is DAMVIQNPRYQVTQFGKPVTLSCSQTLNHNVMYWYQQKSSQAPKLLFHYYDKDFNNEADTPDNFQSRRPNTSFCFLDIRSPGLGDTAMYLCATSRNFYNEQFFGPGTRLTVL.

CDR3 nucleotides: TGTGCCAGCAGTTACTACAGGGGTGAAGCTTTCTTT. As protein: CASSYYRGEAFF. This chain connects TRBV6-5 to TRBJ1-1; 7 positions match TRBD1. Looked up from germline, CDR1 is MNHEY and CDR2 is SVGAGI. The CDR3 sequence is 12 residues long. With 1 base clipped from V and 7 bases from J, the junction kept 0 bases outside the gene matches.

The chain links TRBV10-3 to TRBJ2-2; tentative D call: TRBD1 (5 bases). CDR1 and CDR2 from the germline V gene are ENHRY and SYGVKD. Trimming took 3 bases from V and 1 from J, leaving 9 bases between them. The CDR3 spans 15 residues. In DNA, the CDR3 is TGTGCCATCAGTGATCGGACAAAGAACACCGGGGAGCTGTTTTTT. Translating gives CAISDRTKNTGELFF.

In its sample, this clone was seen once. The gene calls are TRBV5-1 and TRBJ1-1, with D unresolved. This CDR3 is built from 15 residues. Germline V gene lookup returns CDR1 SGHRS and CDR2 YFSETQ. With 4 bases removed from V and 1 base from J, the gap between germline ends came to 14 bases. CDR3 nucleotide sequence: TGCGCCAGCAGCCTAACCTCAGGAGGGAACACTGAAGCTTTCTTT. It codes for CASSLTSGGNTEAFF.

The sample holds one count of this clone. This chain uses TRBV3-1 (or the pseudogene TRBV3-2) with TRBJ1-1; D call uncertain. The CDR3 spans 14 residues. Germline CDR1 LGHDT, CDR2 YNNKEL (reference sequence). V lost 4 bases, J lost 5 bases, and 14 bases lay in between. Here the CDR3 reads CASSPTSGGTEAFF. CDR3 nucleotide sequence: TGTGCCAGCAGCCCCACCTCTGGAGGGACTGAAGCTTTCTTT.

This clone was observed once. The junction differs from germline at one of its ends, possibly a read error. This chain connects TRBV7-7 to TRBJ2-1; D remains unclear. This CDR3 has 13 amino acids. From germline, CDR1 is SSHAT and CDR2 FNYEAQ (reference sequence). Here the CDR3 DNA reads TGTGCTAGCAGCTTAGAACCTAACAATGAGCAGTTCTTC. Translated: CASSLEPNNEQFF.

The chain employs TRBV5-8 and TRBJ1-5; D unclear. V lost 1 base and J lost 2, with 7 bases in between. Germline CDR1 and CDR2: SGHTS and YDEGEE. This CDR3 region has 14 residues. The CDR3 nucleotides are TGTGCCAGCAGCTTGAAGGGAGGCAATCAGCCCCAGCATTTT. Translating gives CASSLKGGNQPQHF.

The chain uses TRBV7-2 and TRBJ1-2; TRBD1 matches 11 bases. This CDR3 region has 13 residues. The junction had 2 bases not matched to a gene; V was cut back by 3 bases and J by 8 bases. Germline V gene lookup returns CDR1 SGHTA and CDR2 FQGNSA. The CDR3 nucleotides read TGTGCCAGCAGCTTCAGGACAGGGGGCGGCTACACCTTC. As protein: CASSFRTGGGYTF.

V is TRBV28 and J is TRBJ1-1; D may be TRBD1 (6 bases). There are 14 residues in the CDR3. The ends were cut back, 2 bases at V and 3 bases at J, with 10 bases in the middle. Germline values: CDR1 MDHEN, CDR2 SYDVKM. CDR3 sequence: CASSLGGADTEAFF. In DNA, the CDR3 is TGTGCCAGCAGTTTAGGGGGCGCCGACACTGAAGCTTTCTTT.

This clone has just a few counts. The chain couples TRBV9 to TRBJ1-6; a weak D match, TRBD1 (5 bases). Trimming removed 0 bases from V and 4 bases from J, with 14 bases in between. From germline, CDR1 is SGDLS and CDR2 YYNGEE. There are 17 residues in the CDR3. CDR3 coding DNA: TGTGCCAGCAGCGTAGAATCTAGACAGAGATATAATTCACCCCTCCACTTT. It specifies CASSVESRQRYNSPLHF.

The rearrangement links TRBV7-8 to TRBJ2-1; 8 positions match TRBD2. The CDR3 length is 16 residues. The trim removed 3 bases at V and 7 bases at J, leaving 11 bases unmatched. Germline loops: CDR1 SGHVS, CDR2 FQNEAQ. Here the CDR3 DNA reads TGTGCCAGCAGCTTTATAAACGGGGGGGCCCGGAATGAGCAGTTCTTC. It is translated as CASSFINGGARNEQFF.

This clone has more than one count but fewer than ten. The genes are TRBV5-4 and TRBJ2-2; no definite D call. Germline values: CDR1 SGHNT, CDR2 YYREEE (reference sequence). V dropped 5 bases and J dropped 0 bases, with 11 bases sitting between them. This CDR3 region has 15 residues. In DNA, the CDR3 is TGTGCCAGCAGTACAACGAACGCGAACACCGGGGAGCTGTTTTTT. It is translated as CASSTTNANTGELFF. Together with reference TRBV5-4 and TRBJ2-2, the CDR3 gives the full variable domain: ETGVTQSPTHLIKTRGQQVTLRCSSQSGHNTVSWYQQALGQGPQFIFQYYREEENGRGNFPPRFSGLQFPNYSSELNVNALELDDSALYLCASSTTNANTGELFFGEGSRLTVL.

The chain employs TRBV7-8 and TRBJ2-7; 9 bases agree with TRBD1. V gave up 1 base and J gave up 3 bases; unmatched junction bases: 4. Germline-derived CDR1 and CDR2 are SGHVS and FQNEAQ. This CDR3 spans 15 amino acids. The CDR3 here is CASSLGSTGGYEQYV. The CDR3 coding sequence is TGTGCCAGCAGCTTAGGTTCGACAGGGGGCTACGAGCAGTACGTC.

This clone was seen just once. V and J are TRBV7-8 and TRBJ2-1; 7 bases line up with TRBD2. With V trimmed by 1 base and J by 3 bases, 3 bases remained unmatched. The CDR3 spans 15 residues. Germline V lookup: CDR1 SGHVS, CDR2 FQNEAQ. CDR3 protein: CASSLGPSGYNEQFF. CDR3 bases: TGTGCCAGCAGCTTAGGCCCTAGCGGCTACAATGAGCAGTTCTTC.